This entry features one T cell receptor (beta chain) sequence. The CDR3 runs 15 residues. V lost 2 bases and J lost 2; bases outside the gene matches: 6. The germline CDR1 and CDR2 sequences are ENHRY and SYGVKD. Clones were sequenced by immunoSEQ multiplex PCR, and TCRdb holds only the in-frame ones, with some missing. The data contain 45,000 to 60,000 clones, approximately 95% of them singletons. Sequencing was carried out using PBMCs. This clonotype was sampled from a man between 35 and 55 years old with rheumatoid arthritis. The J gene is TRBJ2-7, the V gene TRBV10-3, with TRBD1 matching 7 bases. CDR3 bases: TGTGCCATCAGTGAGCCCGACAGGGTCCCCTACGAGCAGTACTTC. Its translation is CAISEPDRVPYEQYF.